The 26 T cell receptor beta chains below come from one sample, sequenced in a study of cytomegalovirus exposure and HLA in healthy donors. The PCR was carried out with 60 Vbeta primers and 13 Jbeta primers. Only in-frame clones appear in the TCRdb table, and some are missing; sequencing was by immunoSEQ multiplex PCR. This table holds 150,000 or so clones. Sequencing was performed on PBMCs. The source is a woman in her fifties or sixties in good health and CMV-seronegative.

The V call is TRBV9, the J call TRBJ1-4; D ambiguous. Looked up from germline, CDR1 is SGDLS and CDR2 is YYNGEE. The V end was cut by 4 bases, the J end by 5 bases, with 24 bases between. This CDR3 has 18 amino acids. The CDR3 sequence is CASSPRGSYGVTNEKLFF. CDR3 sequence (DNA): TGTGCCAGCAGCCCAAGAGGCTCCTACGGGGTAACCAATGAAAAACTGTTTTTT.

This chain joins TRBV5-6 and TRBJ2-6, with 8 bases aligning to TRBD1. Germline V gene data show CDR1 as SGHDT and CDR2 as YYEEEE. The CDR3 is 18 residues long. The V segment lost 1 base and the J segment 0 bases; nucleotides outside the gene matches: 6. The CDR3 DNA follows: TGTGCCAGCAGCTTGTTCCGGACAGGGCGCTCTGGGGCCAACGTCCTGACTTTC. Translation gives CASSLFRTGRSGANVLTF.

The chain employs TRBV5-1 and TRBJ1-6; TRBD1 is a possible D gene (5 bases). The germline V gene has CDR1 SGHRS and CDR2 YFSETQ. Trimming removed 0 bases at V and 6 bases at J, with 16 bases between. The CDR3 covers 17 residues. This chain's CDR3 is CASSLVGAGGVNSPLHF. CDR3 DNA: TGCGCCAGCAGCTTGGTAGGAGCCGGGGGAGTTAATTCACCCCTCCACTTT.

The V and J genes are TRBV7-3 and TRBJ2-1; D is ambiguous. Germline values: CDR1 SGHTA, CDR2 FQGTGA. V dropped 3 bases and J dropped 0 bases, with 9 bases sitting between them. CDR3 length: 15 amino acids. The CDR3 DNA sequence: TGTGCCAGCAGCTTTACCTCGGGCTCCTACAATGAGCAGTTCTTC. It encodes CASSFTSGSYNEQFF.

The chain employs TRBV9 and TRBJ2-7; 7 nucleotides agree with TRBD1. J was trimmed by 7 bases and V by 0 bases; bases with no gene match: 7. This CDR3 comprises 14 residues. Germline lookup yields CDR1 SGDLS and CDR2 YYNGEE. CDR3 nucleotide sequence: TGTGCCAGCAGCGTAGGCCAGGGGGTAAGGGAGCAGTACTTC. Translated, it gives CASSVGQGVREQYF.

The chain has TRBV5-1 and TRBJ2-3, with D possibly matching TRBD1 (6 bases). CDR1 and CDR2 from the germline V gene are SGHRS and YFSETQ. V gave up 0 bases and J gave up 6 bases, with 11 bases separating them. CDR3 length: 14 residues. This CDR3 is CASSLANRDDTQYF. The DNA for the CDR3 is TGCGCCAGCAGCTTGGCCAACAGGGATGATACGCAGTATTTT.

The chain employs TRBV19 and TRBJ1-2; D possibly corresponds to TRBD1 (6 bases). CDR1 and CDR2 from the germline V gene are LNHDA and SQIVND (reference sequence). V was cut by 2 bases and J by 5 bases, with 15 bases left in between. CDR3 length equals 15 residues. In DNA, the CDR3 is TGTGCCAGTAGTATAATCTATTTGGGGGCTTATGGCTACACCTTC. Residues: CASSIIYLGAYGYTF.

The chain recombines TRBV13 with TRBJ2-5; TRBD1 aligns across 8 bases. Trimming removed 5 bases from V and 0 bases from J; junction bases left unmatched: 2. Germline-derived CDR1 and CDR2 are PRHDT and FYEKMQ (reference sequence). This CDR3 is built from 14 residues. CDR3 bases: TGTGCCAGCAGCCGGGACAGGTACCAAGAGACCCAGTACTTC. This codes for CASSRDRYQETQYF.

This chain joins TRBV5-6 and TRBJ2-7; TRBD2 agrees at 8 bases. V dropped 4 bases and J dropped 0; count of bases not matched to a gene: 15. Germline V CDR1 and CDR2: SGHDT, YYEEEE. The CDR3 extends over 18 amino acids. The CDR3 sequence: CASSPGGAERMSSYEQYF. The CDR3 DNA is TGTGCCAGCAGCCCCGGGGGGGCGGAGCGGATGAGCTCCTACGAGCAGTACTTC.

The V call is TRBV7-8, the J call TRBJ2-2, with D possibly TRBD2 on 8 matching bases. Between the trimmed V and J ends, which lost 5 bases and 8 bases, there was a span of 24 bases. This CDR3 has 17 amino acids. Germline V gene sequence: CDR1 SGHVS, CDR2 FQNEAQ. The CDR3 nucleotides are TGTGCCAGCAGCCTCGGACTAGCAAGTCTCAGGGGGGGGGAGCTGTTTTTT. Protein product: CASSLGLASLRGGELFF.

The chain joins TRBV11-2 to TRBJ1-6, with 8 bases lining up with TRBD1. With V trimmed by 11 bases and J by 7 bases, 13 bases remained unmatched. The CDR3 extends over 15 amino acids. Germline-derived CDR1 and CDR2 are SGHAT and FQNNGV. The CDR3 sequence is CARKDRATPNSPLHF. CDR3 nucleotides: TGTGCCCGCAAGGACAGGGCAACTCCAAATTCACCCCTCCACTTT.

The chain recombines TRBV19 with TRBJ2-7; D remains ambiguous. CDR3 length: 11 residues. Germline CDR1 reads LNHDA; CDR2 reads SQIVND (reference sequence). V shed 7 bases and J shed 3 bases, with 7 bases lying between them. The CDR3 DNA reads as TGTGCCAGTAAGAACAGCTACGAGCAGTACTTC. This codes for CASKNSYEQYF.

CDR3 sequence (DNA): TGCGCCAGCAGGATGGGGCAGCCTTCCTACGAGCAGTACTTC. Amino acids: CASRMGQPSYEQYF. The chain recombines TRBV5-1 with TRBJ2-7; perhaps TRBD1 as D (5 bases). This CDR3 region has 14 residues. The germline gives CDR1 SGHRS, CDR2 YFSETQ. V lost 5 bases to trimming and J lost 1 base, with 13 bases between them.

The chain couples TRBV2 to TRBJ2-7; TRBD1 matches at 8 bases. CDR3 size: 15 residues. The ends lost 3 bases at V and 4 bases at J; junction bases unmatched: 8. Germline V gives CDR1 SNHLY, CDR2 FYNNEI. The DNA for the CDR3 is TGTGCCAGCAGTGATTCCCGCAGGGGGCATTACGAGCAGTACTTC. Its translation is CASSDSRRGHYEQYF.

The gene calls are TRBV7-2 and TRBJ1-6; 7 bases line up with TRBD1. Germline V lookup: CDR1 SGHTA, CDR2 FQGNSA. This CDR3 has 13 amino acids. The V and J ends lost 7 bases and 8 bases, in that order; junction bases with no gene match: 5. The CDR3 loop is CASIGTAHSPLHF. The CDR3 region has the DNA TGTGCCAGCATTGGGACAGCCCATTCACCCCTCCACTTT. The variable domain in full, completed from reference TRBV7-2 and TRBJ1-6, reads GAGVSQSPSNKVTEKGKDVELRCDPISGHTALYWYRQSLGQGLEFLIYFQGNSAPDKSGLPSDRFSAERTGGSVSTLTIQRTQQEDSAVYLCASIGTAHSPLHFGNGTRLTVT.

This chain links TRBV5-1 with TRBJ1-1; possibly TRBD1 for D (6 bases). Germline loops: CDR1 SGHRS, CDR2 YFSETQ. The CDR3 is 14 amino acids. V shed 0 bases and J shed 4 bases, with 10 bases lying between them. The chain's CDR3 is CASSLGGGVTEAFF. The CDR3 DNA sequence: TGCGCCAGCAGCTTGGGAGGGGGTGTCACTGAAGCTTTCTTT.

This chain joins TRBV7-7 and TRBJ2-5, with D possibly TRBD1 on 5 matching bases. The germline gives CDR1 SSHAT, CDR2 FNYEAQ (reference sequence). The CDR3 length is 16 residues. V was shortened by 1 base and J by 5 bases, with 17 bases between the two germline ends. The CDR3 DNA is TGTGCCAGCAGCTTAGAAGATCAGGGATCGGGCGAGACCCAGTACTTC. Translation gives CASSLEDQGSGETQYF.

The chain employs TRBV29-1 and TRBJ1-2; 8 nucleotides align to TRBD1. This CDR3 is built from 12 residues. J gave up 3 bases and V 5 bases, and 2 bases lay outside the gene matches. Per the germline V gene, CDR1 is SQVTM and CDR2 is ANQGSEA. The DNA of the CDR3 is TGCAGCGTTTCACAGGGGGACTATGGCTACACCTTC. Translating gives CSVSQGDYGYTF.

This rearrangement joins TRBV21-1 to TRBJ2-1; TRBD1 is the table's D call and was not checked against the DNA. TRBV21-1 is a pseudogene segment. The CDR3 consists of 14 residues. CDR3 amino acids: CASRALGAHNEQFF. In DNA, the CDR3 is TGTGCCAGCAGGGCATTGGGGGCCCACAATGAGCAGTTCTTC.

The rearrangement joins TRBV18 to TRBJ2-7, with 7 positions matching TRBD2. The CDR3 is made up of 15 amino acids. J gave up 2 bases and V 3 bases, and 7 bases lay outside the gene matches. The germline V gene encodes CDR1 KGHSH and CDR2 LQKENI. CDR3 DNA sequence: TGTGCCAGCTCACCCGGGACCGGGGGGACCTACGAGCAGTACTTC. This encodes CASSPGTGGTYEQYF.

The CDR3 coding sequence is TGCGCCAGCAGCTTGACAGGGGCGATGGATCAGCCCCAGCATTTT. This gives the protein CASSLTGAMDQPQHF. The genes are TRBV5-1 and TRBJ1-5, with 7 bases matching TRBD1. Trimming removed 1 base from V and 5 bases from J; junction bases left unmatched: 6. This CDR3 comprises 15 residues. CDR1 is SGHRS and CDR2 is YFSETQ in the germline V gene.

The rearrangement joins TRBV6-4 to TRBJ2-3, with 9 positions matching TRBD2. The CDR3 spans 15 residues. J lost 0 bases, V lost 5 bases, and 3 bases had no gene match. Germline values: CDR1 MRHNA, CDR2 SNTAGT. In nucleotides, the CDR3 is TGTGCCAGCAGTCCCAGCGGGGGGAGCACAGATACGCAGTATTTT. Translating it yields CASSPSGGSTDTQYF.

This sequence joins TRBV19 and TRBJ1-1; 7 bases match TRBD1. V was pared by 6 bases and J by 3 bases, with 7 bases of the junction left unmatched. The CDR3 is made up of 14 amino acids. The V gene's germline CDR1 is LNHDA and CDR2 SQIVND (reference sequence). CDR3 in DNA: TGTGCCAGTAGGGAGACAGGGTGGGACACTGAAGCTTTCTTT. It is translated as CASRETGWDTEAFF.

This sequence joins TRBV15 and TRBJ2-7; a possible D gene is TRBD1 (6 bases). Trimming pared 0 bases from V and 4 bases from J, leaving 13 bases between. Germline V gene data show CDR1 as LNHNV and CDR2 as YYDKDF (reference sequence). The CDR3 covers 15 residues. This chain's CDR3 is CATSRDTDRLYEQYF. DNA of the CDR3: TGTGCCACCAGCAGAGACACGGACAGATTATACGAGCAGTACTTC.

V and J are TRBV6-6 and TRBJ2-1; unclear D gene. V lost 7 bases to trimming and J lost 0 bases, with 10 bases between them. The V gene's germline CDR1 is MNHNY and CDR2 SVGAGI (reference sequence). This CDR3 has 14 residues. The CDR3 region has the DNA TGTGCCAGCACGTCCGTGAGCTCCTACAATGAGCAGTTCTTC. It specifies CASTSVSSYNEQFF.

The rearrangement uses TRBV12-5 and TRBJ2-5; TRBD2 aligns across 7 bases. This CDR3 spans 19 amino acids. Germline V gives CDR1 LGHNT, CDR2 FRNRAP. The V segment lost 4 bases and the J segment 2 bases; nucleotides outside the gene matches: 19. CDR3 sequence reads: CASGSSGKARGGNQETQYF. The CDR3 DNA reads TGTGCTAGTGGTTCCTCGGGAAAAGCTCGCGGGGGAAATCAAGAGACCCAGTACTTC. Combining the CDR3 with reference TRBV12-5 and TRBJ2-5 gives the whole variable domain DARVTQTPRHKVTEMGQEVTMRCQPILGHNTVFWYRQTMMQGLELLAYFRNRAPLDDSGMPKDRFSAEMPDATLATLKIQPSEPRDSAVYFCASGSSGKARGGNQETQYFGPGTRLLVL.